Presented here are 13 T cell receptor beta chains from one specimen sequenced in a study of T cell repertoires in cytomegalovirus infection. MiXCR was run by TCRdb on the reads, yielding one entry per CDR3 protein. This table has around 260,000 distinct CDR3 sequences, approximately 9.1% appearing once. The sequenced sample consisted of PBMCs. These receptors all stem from a human donor in good health (CMV status not recorded). Some clones in this sample may be carry-over from other donors' samples.

At least ten counts were recorded for this clonotype. The genes are TRBV7-2 and TRBJ1-4; D not certain. The CDR3 has 13 residues. The germline gives CDR1 SGHTA, CDR2 FQGNSA. V lost 4 bases and J 7 bases, leaving 10 bases between the germline ends. In DNA form, the CDR3 reads TGTGCCAGCAGCTCACGTACCGCTGAAAAACTGTTTTTT. Protein: CASSSRTAEKLFF.

The table lists this clonotype with many counts. The chain links TRBV7-2 to TRBJ1-1, with no clear D. Germline-derived CDR1 and CDR2 are SGHTA and FQGNSA. The V end was cut by 1 base, the J end by 10 bases, with 13 bases between. This CDR3 contains 13 residues. For the CDR3, the DNA is TGTGCCAGCAGCTTAGTTGGATCTAGAGTAGCTTTCTTT. Protein product: CASSLVGSRVAFF. Full variable domain (outside the CDR3, taken from reference TRBV7-2 and TRBJ1-1): GAGVSQSPSNKVTEKGKDVELRCDPISGHTALYWYRQSLGQGLEFLIYFQGNSAPDKSGLPSDRFSAERTGGSVSTLTIQRTQQEDSAVYLCASSLVGSRVAFFGQGTRLTVV.

The sample holds many counts of this clonotype. The rearrangement joins TRBV7-8 to TRBJ2-7; D unclear. This CDR3 is 16 amino acids long. V was cut by 1 base and J by 3 bases, with 16 bases left in between. The germline CDR1 and CDR2 sequences are SGHVS and FQNEAQ. The chain's CDR3 is CASSLGRKASDYEQYF. For the CDR3, the DNA is TGTGCCAGCAGCTTAGGCAGAAAAGCGTCTGACTACGAGCAGTACTTC.

In this sample, this clonotype turned up a few times. The V gene is TRBV28, the J gene TRBJ2-7, with 9 bases lining up with TRBD1. Unmatched junction bases numbered 9, after V lost 3 bases and J lost 6 bases. Germline V CDR1 and CDR2: MDHEN, SYDVKM. The CDR3 spans 15 residues. The CDR3 sequence: CASSLFGTGFSEQYF. CDR3 sequence (DNA): TGTGCCAGCAGTTTGTTCGGGACAGGGTTCAGCGAGCAGTACTTC.

There are many counts of this clonotype. This sequence joins TRBV6-5 and TRBJ2-7; D remains unclear. V lost 2 bases and J 4 bases, leaving 15 bases between the germline ends. Germline V CDR1 and CDR2: MNHEY, SVGAGI. The CDR3 consists of 15 residues. The CDR3 spells CASSYGSESSYEQYF. In DNA, the CDR3 is TGTGCCAGCAGTTACGGGTCAGAATCGTCTTACGAGCAGTACTTC.

This clonotype was counted between two and nine times. This chain uses TRBV20-1 with TRBJ1-2; D not certain. CDR1 is DFQATT and CDR2 is SNEGSKA in the germline V gene (reference sequence). V dropped 0 bases and J dropped 4 bases, with 18 bases sitting between them. The CDR3 runs 16 residues. DNA of the CDR3: TGCAGTGCTAGAGACCCGGCAGGCCCCGCGGGCTATGGCTACACCTTC. Protein sequence: CSARDPAGPAGYGYTF.

This clonotype showed up many times. The V and J genes are TRBV12-3 or TRBV12-4 and TRBJ2-3; a possible D gene is TRBD1 (5 bases). Trimming removed 5 bases from V and 5 bases from J, with 14 bases in between. This CDR3 region has 14 residues. The CDR3: CASSQTRGGDTQYF. CDR3 sequence (DNA): TGTGCCAGCAGTCAAACAAGGGGCGGAGATACGCAGTATTTT.

The chain combines TRBV7-9 with TRBJ1-3, with D possibly TRBD1 on 5 matching bases. The V end lost 5 bases, the J end lost 1 base, and 15 bases lay between the germline ends. CDR3 length equals 16 residues. CDR1 and CDR2 (germline): SEHNR, FQNEAQ (reference sequence). This chain's CDR3 is CASSVSGGSSGNTIYF. The CDR3 DNA follows: TGTGCCAGCAGCGTGTCTGGGGGGAGTTCTGGAAACACCATATATTTT.

This clonotype appeared many times. The chain recombines TRBV7-2 with TRBJ1-5; the D gene is possibly TRBD1 (5 bases). V lost 1 base, J lost 7 bases, and 11 bases lay in between. This CDR3 spans 14 amino acids. The V gene's germline CDR1 is SGHTA and CDR2 FQGNSA. The DNA of the CDR3 is TGTGCCAGCAGCTTAGTCGAGGGGATGCAGCCCCAGCATTTT. Translated, it gives CASSLVEGMQPQHF.

This clonotype was seen a few times. The chain joins TRBV29-1 to TRBJ1-1; D remains unclear. CDR1 SQVTM and CDR2 ANQGSEA come from the germline V gene. This CDR3 comprises 14 residues. V lost 6 bases and J 3 bases, leaving 17 bases between the germline ends. In nucleotides, the CDR3 is TGCAGCGTGACCCACAGAGGCTCACACACTGAAGCTTTCTTT. This encodes CSVTHRGSHTEAFF.

This clonotype was counted ten times or more. The genes are TRBV7-3 and TRBJ1-6; tentative D call: TRBD1 (6 bases). The CDR3 length is 13 residues. Germline V gives CDR1 SGHTA, CDR2 FQGTGA. Trimming pared 6 bases from V and 7 bases from J, leaving 10 bases between. The chain's CDR3 is CASRQQGNSPLHF. Here the CDR3 DNA reads TGTGCCAGCAGACAACAGGGAAATTCACCCCTCCACTTT.

This clonotype was counted a few times. The genes are TRBV12-3 or TRBV12-4 and TRBJ2-7, with 12 bases lining up with TRBD2. J lost 2 bases, V lost 5 bases, and 7 bases had no gene match. The CDR3 sequence is 16 residues long. CDR3 sequence (DNA): TGTGCCAGCAGTCGGACTAGCGGGGCGCCCACCTACGAGCAGTACTTC. Protein sequence: CASSRTSGAPTYEQYF.

Ten or more counts support this clonotype. V is TRBV7-8 and J is TRBJ1-3; no reliable D call. The CDR3 runs 17 residues. Germline values: CDR1 SGHVS, CDR2 FQNEAQ. The V gene lost 4 bases and the J gene lost 1 base, with 17 bases spanning the gap. The CDR3 coding sequence is TGTGCCAGCAGCTCCAGAACTAAGGAGAAATCTGGAAACACCATATATTTT. It encodes CASSSRTKEKSGNTIYF.